Here is one TCR beta chain with its context. Its recognized antigen is unknown. It has no much larger one-base neighbor in the sample; base qualities were not kept. For sequencing of the TCRbeta CDR3 region, genomic DNA was extracted from the sorted cells. TCRbeta CDR3 regions were sequenced using the immunoSEQ Assay. What TCRdb holds here is the immuneACCESS table cut down to in-frame rearrangements. Part of the clones is not present; checked against another copy, under half of the missing clones reflect an unresolved V gene, and the others are unexplained. The sample contains tens of thousands of clones, roughly 82% of them found a single time. The ten most abundant clones make up about 5.1% of the sample. These data are taken from a study of OX40 agonist ivuxolimab in advanced cancers. For context, the study as a whole: Ivuxolimab was a fully human IgG2 agonistic monoclonal antibody targeting the costimulatory receptor OX40 (CD134). Patients were allowed to have had prior anti-PD-1, anti-PD-L1 or anti-CTLA-4 therapy, and around 40% of the dose-escalation patients had previously received checkpoint inhibitors. The paper reports the monotherapy dose-escalation portion (N ≈ 50 patients) of the phase I ivuxolimab trial. Of the 50 to 55 dose-escalation patients, hepatocellular carcinoma was present in about 20, melanoma in around 15, renal cell carcinoma in 9 and head and neck cancer in 9. Intravenous ivuxolimab was administered to patients every 2 weeks at six dose levels: 0.01, 0.1, 0.3, 1.5, 3 and 10 mg/kg. Partial responses occurred in three dose-escalation patients, of whom one had hepatocellular carcinoma and two had cutaneous melanoma. In the dose-escalation cohort, around four fifths of patients were male, and the mean age was roughly 60 years with a range of 23 to 79. The point of sequencing TCRbeta in the periphery was to test whether ivuxolimab changed TCR sequence diversity and drove clonal T-cell expansion. Broader findings and caveats from the paper: Low levels of normalized T-cell clonal expansion were also seen in some patients who did not respond. In the 0.1-3.0 mg/kg groups, partial responders were among the patients with the lowest normalized peripheral clonal expansion, particularly in CD8+ T cells. After ivuxolimab, more expanded clones were found on average in CD8+ T cells than in CD4+ T cells. Antigen specificity was not determined for the clonally expanded peripheral T cells. At doses from 0.1 to 3.0 mg/kg, clonal expansion was seen in both CD4+ and CD8+ blood T cells between baseline and week 6.

In the germline V gene, CDR1 corresponds to MGHRA and CDR2 to YSYEKL. Compared with germline, V lacks 4 bases and J lacks 4 bases; bases without a gene match: 6. There are 14 amino acids in the CDR3, from cysteine to phenylalanine inclusive. Only the CDR3 portion is preserved as DNA: 42 bases, with reading frame beginning at the first base. Patients with autoimmune disease history or receiving systemic immunosuppression were excluded from the trial. In every dose cohort, peripheral blood was drawn for TCR sequencing at baseline, cycle 4 day 1, and cycle 7 day 1. Samples came from an open-label, multicenter, first-in-human phase I dose-escalation trial of ivuxolimab. Adults with locally advanced or metastatic head and neck squamous cell, hepatocellular, melanoma or renal cell carcinoma were enrolled in the trial. CD4+ and CD8+ T cells were sorted separately from peripheral blood before TCR sequencing.

This TCR was recovered from an adult with an advanced solid tumor such as melanoma, head and neck, liver or kidney cancer. The sequence joins TRBV4-1 to TRBJ2-7, with 8 bases matching TRBD1. The specimen was CD4+ or CD8+ T cells sorted from blood, collected in a trial of the OX40 agonist ivuxolimab. The sequenced DNA: TGCGCCAGCAGCCCCGGACAGGGAAGGTACGAGCAGTACTTC. It specifies CASSPGQGRYEQYF.